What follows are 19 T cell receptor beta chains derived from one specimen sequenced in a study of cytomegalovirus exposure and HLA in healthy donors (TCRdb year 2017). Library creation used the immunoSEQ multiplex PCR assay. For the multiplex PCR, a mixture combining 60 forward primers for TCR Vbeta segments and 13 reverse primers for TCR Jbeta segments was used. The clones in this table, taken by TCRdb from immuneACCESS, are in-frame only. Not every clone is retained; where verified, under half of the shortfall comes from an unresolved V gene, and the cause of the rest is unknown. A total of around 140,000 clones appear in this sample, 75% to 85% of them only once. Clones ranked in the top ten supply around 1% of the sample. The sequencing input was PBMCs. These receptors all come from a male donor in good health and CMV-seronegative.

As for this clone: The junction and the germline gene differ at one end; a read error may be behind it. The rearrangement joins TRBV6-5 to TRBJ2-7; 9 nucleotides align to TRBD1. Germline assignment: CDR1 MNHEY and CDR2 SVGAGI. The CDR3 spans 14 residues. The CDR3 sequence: CASSYSKGWDRVDF. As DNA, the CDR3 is TGTGCCAGCAGTTACTCGAAGGGCTGGGACAGGGTCGACTTC.

The CDR3 DNA reads as TGTGCCAGCAGCTTGCAGGGGGCGGACGATGAGCAGTTCTTC. Its protein product is CASSLQGADDEQFF. The chain couples TRBV9 to TRBJ2-1; TRBD1 matches at 8 bases. The CDR3 extends over 14 amino acids. The germline V gene encodes CDR1 SGDLS and CDR2 YYNGEE. V gave up 4 bases and J gave up 8 bases; unmatched junction bases: 8.

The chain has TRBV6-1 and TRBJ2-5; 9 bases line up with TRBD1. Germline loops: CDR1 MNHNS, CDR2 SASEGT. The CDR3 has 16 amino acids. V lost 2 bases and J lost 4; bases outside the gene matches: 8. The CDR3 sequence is CASSEILGTGRETQYF. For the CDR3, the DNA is TGTGCCAGCAGTGAAATCTTAGGGACAGGGAGAGAGACCCAGTACTTC.

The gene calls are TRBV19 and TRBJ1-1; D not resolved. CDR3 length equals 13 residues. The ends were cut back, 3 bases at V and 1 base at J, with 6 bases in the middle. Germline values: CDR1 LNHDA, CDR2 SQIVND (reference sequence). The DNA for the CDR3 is TGTGCCAGTAGTATCGGGGAGAACACTGAAGCTTTCTTT. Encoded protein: CASSIGENTEAFF.

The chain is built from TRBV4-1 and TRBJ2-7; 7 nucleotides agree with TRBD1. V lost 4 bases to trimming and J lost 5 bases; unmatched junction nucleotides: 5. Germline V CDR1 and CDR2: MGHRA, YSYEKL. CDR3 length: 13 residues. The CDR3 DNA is TGCGCCAGCAGCCCAAACAGGGGCCACGAGCAGTACTTC. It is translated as CASSPNRGHEQYF.

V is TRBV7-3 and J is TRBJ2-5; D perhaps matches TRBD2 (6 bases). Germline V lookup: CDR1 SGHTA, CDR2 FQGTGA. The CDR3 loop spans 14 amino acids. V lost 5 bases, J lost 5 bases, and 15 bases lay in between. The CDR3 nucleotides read TGTGCCAGCAGCCCTGGGACTGCCGGGGAGACCCAGTACTTC. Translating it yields CASSPGTAGETQYF.

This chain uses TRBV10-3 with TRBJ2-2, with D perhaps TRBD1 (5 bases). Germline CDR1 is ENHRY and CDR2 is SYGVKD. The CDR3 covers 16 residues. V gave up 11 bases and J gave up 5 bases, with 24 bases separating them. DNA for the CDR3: TGTGCCGTCCCGATTGGGGCAGGCCCTTTTACCGGGGAGCTGTTTTTT. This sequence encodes CAVPIGAGPFTGELFF.

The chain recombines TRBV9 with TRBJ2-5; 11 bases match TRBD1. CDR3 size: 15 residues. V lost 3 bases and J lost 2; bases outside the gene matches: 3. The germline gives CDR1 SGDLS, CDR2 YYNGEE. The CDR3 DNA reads TGTGCCAGCAGCGCTGGGACAGGGGGGCAAGAGACCCAGTACTTC. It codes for CASSAGTGGQETQYF.

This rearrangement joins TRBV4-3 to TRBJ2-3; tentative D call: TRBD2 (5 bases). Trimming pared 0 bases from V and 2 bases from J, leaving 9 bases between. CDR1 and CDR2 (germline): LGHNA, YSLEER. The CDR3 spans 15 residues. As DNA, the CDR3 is TGCGCCAGCAGCCAAGAAGAGGGCCTCACAGATACGCAGTATTTT. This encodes CASSQEEGLTDTQYF.

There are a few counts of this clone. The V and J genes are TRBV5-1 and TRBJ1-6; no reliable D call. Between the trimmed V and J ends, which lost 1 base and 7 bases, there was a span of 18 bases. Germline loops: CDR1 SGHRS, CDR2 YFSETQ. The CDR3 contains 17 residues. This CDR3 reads CASSLPPLSGKNSPLHF. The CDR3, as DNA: TGCGCCAGCAGCTTGCCCCCCTTGTCGGGGAAAAATTCACCCCTCCACTTT.

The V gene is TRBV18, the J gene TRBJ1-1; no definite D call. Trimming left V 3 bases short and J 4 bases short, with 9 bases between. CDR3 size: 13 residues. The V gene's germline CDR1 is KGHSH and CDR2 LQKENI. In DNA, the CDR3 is TGTGCCAGCTCACCGATGCGTGGCACTGAAGCTTTCTTT. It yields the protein CASSPMRGTEAFF.

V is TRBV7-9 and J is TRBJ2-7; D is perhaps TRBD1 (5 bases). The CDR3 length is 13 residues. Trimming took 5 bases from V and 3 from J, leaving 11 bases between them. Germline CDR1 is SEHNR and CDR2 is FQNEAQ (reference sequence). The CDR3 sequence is CASSKGMDYEQYF. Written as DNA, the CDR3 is TGTGCCAGCAGCAAGGGGATGGACTACGAGCAGTACTTC.

The CDR3 coding sequence is TGTGCCAGCAGCTTCGCAGGGGTCTATGGCTACACCTTC. Its translation: CASSFAGVYGYTF. J is TRBJ1-2 and V is TRBV7-2; a possible D gene is TRBD1 (6 bases). The V end was cut by 3 bases, the J end by 4 bases, with 9 bases between. In germline, CDR1 is SGHTA, CDR2 FQGNSA. The length of the CDR3 is 13 residues.

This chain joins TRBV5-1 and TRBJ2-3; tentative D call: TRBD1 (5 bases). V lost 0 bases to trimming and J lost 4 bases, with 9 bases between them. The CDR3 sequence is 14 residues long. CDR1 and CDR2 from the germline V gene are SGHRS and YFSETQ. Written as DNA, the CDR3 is TGCGCCAGCAGCTTGGCAGCAGGGCCAGATACGCAGTATTTT. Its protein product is CASSLAAGPDTQYF.

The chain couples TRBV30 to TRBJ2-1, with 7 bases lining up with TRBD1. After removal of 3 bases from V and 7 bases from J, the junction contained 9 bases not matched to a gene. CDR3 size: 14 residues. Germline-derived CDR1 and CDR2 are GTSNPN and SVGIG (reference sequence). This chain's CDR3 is CAWRGAGGWNEQFF. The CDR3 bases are TGTGCCTGGAGGGGAGCAGGGGGTTGGAATGAGCAGTTCTTC.

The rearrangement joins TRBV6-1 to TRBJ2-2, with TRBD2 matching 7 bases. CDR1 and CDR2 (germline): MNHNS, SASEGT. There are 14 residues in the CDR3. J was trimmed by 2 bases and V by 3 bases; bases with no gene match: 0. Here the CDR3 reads CASSEGLNTGELFF. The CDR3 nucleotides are TGTGCCAGCAGTGAGGGACTAAACACCGGGGAGCTGTTTTTT.

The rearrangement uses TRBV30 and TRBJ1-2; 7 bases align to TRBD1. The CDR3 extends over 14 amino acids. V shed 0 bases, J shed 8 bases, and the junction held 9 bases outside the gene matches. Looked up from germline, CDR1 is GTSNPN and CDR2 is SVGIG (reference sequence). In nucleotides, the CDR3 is TGTGCCTGGAGTGTACAAAGGGACAGTGGAGGCTACACCTTC. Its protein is CAWSVQRDSGGYTF.

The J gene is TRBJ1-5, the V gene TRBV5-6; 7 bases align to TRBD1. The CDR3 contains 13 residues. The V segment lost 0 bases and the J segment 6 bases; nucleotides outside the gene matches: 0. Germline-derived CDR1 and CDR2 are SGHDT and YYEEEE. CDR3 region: CASSLEGAQPQHF. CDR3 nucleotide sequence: TGTGCCAGCAGCTTGGAGGGGGCTCAGCCCCAGCATTTT.

Written as DNA, the CDR3 is TGTGCCAGCCTTTTAGACAGCTCCTATAATTCACCCCTCCACTTT. It is translated as CASLLDSSYNSPLHF. The chain uses TRBV6-1 and TRBJ1-6; perhaps TRBD1 as D (5 bases). There are 15 residues in the CDR3. Per germline, CDR1 MNHNS and CDR2 SASEGT. The V and J ends lost 8 bases and 0 bases respectively, with 11 bases between them.